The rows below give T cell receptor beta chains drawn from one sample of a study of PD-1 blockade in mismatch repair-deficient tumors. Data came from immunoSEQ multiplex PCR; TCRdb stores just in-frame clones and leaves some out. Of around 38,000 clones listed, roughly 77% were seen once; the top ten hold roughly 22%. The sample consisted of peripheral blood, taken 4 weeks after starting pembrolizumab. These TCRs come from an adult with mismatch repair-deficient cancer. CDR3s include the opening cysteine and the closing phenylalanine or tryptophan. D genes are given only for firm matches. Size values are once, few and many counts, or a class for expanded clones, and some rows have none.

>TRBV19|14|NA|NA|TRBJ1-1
CASSMGQGNTEAFF
TGTGCCAGTAGTATGGGGCAGGGGAACACTGAAGCTTTCTTT
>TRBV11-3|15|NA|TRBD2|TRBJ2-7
CASSPPGLARWEQYF
TGTGCCAGCAGTCCACCGGGACTAGCGAGGTGGGAGCAGTACTTC
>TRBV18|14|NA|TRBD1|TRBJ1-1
CASSETGMNTEAFF
TGTGCCAGCTCAGAGACAGGGATGAACACTGAAGCTTTCTTT
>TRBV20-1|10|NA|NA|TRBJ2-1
CSARGIEQFF
TGCAGTGCTAGGGGAATTGAGCAGTTCTTC
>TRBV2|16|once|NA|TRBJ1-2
CASSEAGGGINYGYTF
TGTGCCAGCAGTGAAGCTGGGGGCGGAATTAACTATGGCTACACCTTC
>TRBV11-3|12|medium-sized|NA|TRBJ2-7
CASSTGPYEQYF
TGTGCCAGCAGCACAGGACCCTACGAGCAGTACTTC
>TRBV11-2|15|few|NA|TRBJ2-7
CASSLDVGNFYEQYF
TGTGCCAGCAGCTTAGATGTGGGAAACTTCTACGAGCAGTACTTC
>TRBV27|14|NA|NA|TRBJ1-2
CASHFSGQLDGYTF
TGTGCCAGCCACTTTTCCGGACAGCTAGATGGCTACACCTTC
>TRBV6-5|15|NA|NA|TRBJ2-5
CASSYSPGGGETQYF
TGTGCCAGCAGTTACTCGCCAGGGGGAGGAGAGACCCAGTACTTC
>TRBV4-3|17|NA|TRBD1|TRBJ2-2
CASSQNEGTVPTGELFF
TGCGCCAGCAGCCAAAACGAGGGGACAGTCCCAACCGGGGAGCTGTTTTTT
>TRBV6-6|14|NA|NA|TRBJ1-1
CASSYEGQNTEAFF
TGTGCCAGCAGTTACGAGGGTCAGAACACTGAAGCTTTCTTT
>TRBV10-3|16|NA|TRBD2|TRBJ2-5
CAISERGGGSQETQYF
TGTGCCATCAGTGAGCGGGGTGGCGGGAGTCAAGAGACCCAGTACTTC
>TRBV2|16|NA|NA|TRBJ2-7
CASSPLQSLSSYEQYF
TGTGCCAGCAGTCCCCTTCAATCCCTCAGCTCCTACGAGCAGTACTTC
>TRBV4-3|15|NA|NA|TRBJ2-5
CASSQESASPETQYF
TGCGCCAGCAGCCAAGAGTCCGCGAGTCCAGAGACCCAGTACTTC
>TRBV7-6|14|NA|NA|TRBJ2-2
CASSRLVGAGELFF
TGTGCCAGCTCGCGACTAGTAGGGGCCGGGGAGCTGTTTTTT
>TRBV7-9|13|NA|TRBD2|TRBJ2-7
CASSGTAGGEQYF
TGTGCCAGCAGCGGGACCGCCGGGGGGGAGCAGTACTTC
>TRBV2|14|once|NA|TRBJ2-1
CASRRTVSYNEQFF
TGTGCCAGCAGGCGGACGGTCTCCTACAATGAGCAGTTCTTC
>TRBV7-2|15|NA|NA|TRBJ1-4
CASSLTVATNEKLFF
TGTGCCAGCAGCTTAACTGTTGCAACTAATGAAAAACTGTTTTTT
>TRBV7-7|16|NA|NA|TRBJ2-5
CASSHGVQGRKETQYF
TGTGCTAGCAGCCATGGCGTACAAGGACGAAAAGAGACCCAGTACTTC
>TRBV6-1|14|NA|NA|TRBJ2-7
CASSEVIGGYEQYF
TGTGCCAGCAGTGAAGTAATTGGAGGGTACGAGCAGTACTTC
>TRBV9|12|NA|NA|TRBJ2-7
CASLIRPYEQYF
TGTGCCAGCCTCATTCGTCCCTACGAGCAGTACTTC
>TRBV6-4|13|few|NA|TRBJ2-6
CASSVDRRGVLTF
TGTGCCAGCAGTGTGGACCGGAGGGGCGTCCTGACTTTC
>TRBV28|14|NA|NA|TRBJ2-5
CASSFITPQETQYF
TGTGCCAGCAGTTTTATCACACCCCAAGAGACCCAGTACTTC
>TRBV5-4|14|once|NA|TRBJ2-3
CASSLEQNTDTQYF
TGTGCCAGCAGCTTGGAACAGAACACAGATACGCAGTATTTT
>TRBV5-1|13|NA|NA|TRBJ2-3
CASSLERADTQYF
TGCGCCAGCAGCTTGGAAAGGGCAGATACGCAGTATTTT